Listed below are T cell receptor beta chains from one sample, sequenced in a study of shared clonotypes between healthy human individuals. Produced via immunoSEQ multiplex PCR; TCRdb's table is partial and in-frame only. The repertoire holds under 2,500,000 clones, approximately 94% seen once, with roughly 0.13% in the top ten. Sequences were obtained from naive CD4+ T cells sorted from blood. These receptors originate from a young man in good health. Each CDR3 is given with its conserved first and last residue. The order of the fields is J gene, D gene, V gene, clone size, CDR3 protein, CDR3 DNA. The D gene is left open where the match is weak. The size of a clone is reported for some rows only, either as once, few or many, or as a class for expanded clones.

TRBJ2-3,.,TRBV6-5,.,CASGQTRDTQYF,TGTGCCAGCGGGCAGACGAGAGATACGCAGTATTTT
TRBJ2-7,.,TRBV11-2,.,CASSDLRDSYEQYF,TGTGCCAGCAGCGACCTCAGGGACTCCTACGAGCAGTACTTC
TRBJ2-5,TRBD2,TRBV5-4,.,CASSLEGGRSGTQYF,TGTGCCAGCAGCTTGGAAGGCGGGAGGAGTGGGACCCAGTACTTC
TRBJ2-4,TRBD2,TRBV5-6,.,CASSSSLAGATKNIQYF,TGTGCCAGCAGCTCATCCCTAGCGGGAGCTACCAAAAACATTCAGTACTTC
TRBJ2-3,TRBD2,TRBV29-1,.,CSVVYSGKTDTQYF,TGCAGCGTCGTGTATAGCGGGAAGACAGATACGCAGTATTTT
TRBJ1-2,.,TRBV6-1,.,CASSEYPGYGYTF,TGTGCCAGCAGTGAATATCCGGGTTATGGCTACACCTTC
TRBJ1-3,.,TRBV7-2,.,CASSLALLNTIYF,TGTGCCAGCAGCTTAGCCCTCCTAAACACCATATATTTT
TRBJ2-2,TRBD2,TRBV28,.,CASSLAGGPNTGELFF,TGTGCCAGCAGTCTAGCGGGGGGACCGAACACCGGGGAGCTGTTTTTT
TRBJ1-5,.,TRBV6-6,once,CASTSRQGNQPQHF,TGTGCCAGCACCTCGAGACAGGGCAATCAGCCCCAGCATTTT
TRBJ2-7,TRBD1,TRBV5-1,.,CASSTEQGPQYF,TGCGCCAGCAGCACCGAACAGGGGCCCCAGTACTTC
TRBJ2-3,.,TRBV4-1,.,CASSQDLPQRVDSDTQYF,TGCGCCAGCAGCCAAGATTTACCTCAGCGTGTTGACAGTGATACGCAGTATTTT
TRBJ1-6,.,TRBV28,.,CASSSGNSPLHF,TGTGCCAGCAGCTCAGGGAATTCACCCCTCCACTTT
TRBJ1-6,.,TRBV6-6,.,CASSYQRDSPLHF,TGTGCCAGCAGTTACCAACGGGATTCACCCCTCCACTTT
TRBJ1-5,.,TRBV6-6,.,CATISNLNQPQHF,TGTGCCACCATCTCTAACCTTAATCAGCCCCAGCATTTT
TRBJ2-7,.,TRBV11-2,.,CASSSTTGGNYEQYF,TGTGCCAGCAGCTCGACGACAGGTGGTAACTACGAGCAGTACTTC
TRBJ2-4,TRBD2,TRBV5-4,.,CASSPSGSRDIQYF,TGTGCCAGCAGTCCTAGCGGGAGTAGGGACATTCAGTACTTC
TRBJ2-3,.,TRBV18,once,CASSPTFGSTDTQYF,TGTGCCAGCTCACCCACATTCGGTAGCACAGATACGCAGTATTTT
TRBJ2-3,TRBD1,TRBV6-5,.,CASRQTGAGTDTQYF,TGTGCCAGCAGGCAGACAGGGGCAGGGACAGATACGCAGTATTTT
TRBJ2-5,.,TRBV28,.,CASSLSGAWETQYF,TGTGCCAGCAGTTTGTCGGGGGCCTGGGAGACCCAGTACTTC
TRBJ2-2,.,TRBV25-1,.,CASRGVSANTGELFF,TGTGCCAGCAGGGGAGTATCAGCGAACACCGGGGAGCTGTTTTTT
TRBJ1-2,TRBD1,TRBV4-3,.,CASSQDQGTAFYGYTF,TGCGCCAGCAGCCAAGATCAAGGGACAGCGTTTTATGGCTACACCTTC
TRBJ1-1,.,TRBV6-5,.,CASRLPGTPTEAFF,TGTGCCAGCAGGCTTCCCGGGACACCCACTGAAGCTTTCTTT
TRBJ2-7,TRBD1,TRBV18,.,CASSAGQVYEQYF,TGTGCCAGCTCAGCCGGACAGGTCTACGAGCAGTACTTC
TRBJ2-2,.,TRBV7-2,.,CASSLGRANTGELFF,TGTGCCAGCAGCTTAGGCAGGGCGAACACCGGGGAGCTGTTTTTT
TRBJ1-1,.,TRBV15,.,CATSRDFGRNTEAFF,TGTGCCACCAGCAGAGATTTTGGGCGGAACACTGAAGCTTTCTTT
TRBJ1-2,TRBD1,TRBV6-5,.,CASSPGTGFYGYTF,TGTGCCAGCAGTCCAGGGACAGGGTTTTATGGCTACACCTTC
TRBJ1-3,.,TRBV5-1,.,CASSSTFTGNTIYF,TGCGCCAGCAGCTCGACGTTTACTGGAAACACCATATATTTT
TRBJ1-2,.,TRBV2,.,CASRTESAGYTF,TGTGCCAGCAGGACAGAAAGTGCAGGCTACACCTTC
TRBJ1-5,.,TRBV30,.,CAWSAGPYEPQHF,TGTGCCTGGAGCGCGGGGCCTTATGAGCCCCAGCATTTT
TRBJ1-4,.,TRBV30,.,CAWSGKGGREKLFF,TGTGCCTGGAGTGGTAAAGGGGGTCGAGAAAAACTGTTTTTT
TRBJ2-2,TRBD1,TRBV2,.,CASKPGTGEKGLFF,TGTGCCAGCAAACCCGGGACAGGGGAAAAGGGGCTGTTTTTT
TRBJ2-5,.,TRBV5-1,.,CASSQDRETQYF,TGCGCCAGCAGCCAGGACCGTGAGACCCAGTACTTC
TRBJ2-3,TRBD1,TRBV25-1,.,CASSPGQGVGSDTQYF,TGTGCCAGCAGCCCAGGACAGGGCGTTGGTTCAGATACGCAGTATTTT
TRBJ2-1,TRBD2,TRBV30,.,CAWSVGLAGSKPHNEQFF,TGTGCCTGGAGTGTCGGACTAGCGGGATCAAAACCCCACAATGAGCAGTTCTTC
TRBJ2-2,.,TRBV2,.,CASSDWGTGELFF,TGTGCCAGCAGTGACTGGGGCACCGGGGAGCTGTTTTTT
TRBJ2-3,.,TRBV6-1,.,CASSGGFLARGGDTQYF,TGTGCCAGCAGTGGGGGATTTCTAGCGAGAGGGGGAGATACGCAGTATTTT
TRBJ2-3,TRBD1,TRBV5-4,.,CASSKDRGWTDTQYF,TGTGCCAGCAGCAAGGACAGGGGATGGACAGATACGCAGTATTTT